What follows are 17 T cell receptor beta chains derived from one specimen sequenced in a study of identical twins. Using its own MiXCR run on the 5' RACE reads, TCRdb lists one record per CDR3 protein. The table lists more than 650,000 distinct CDR3 sequences, over 5% of them singletons. The sequencing input was naive T cells sorted from blood. The receptor source for this set is a man between 18 and 29 years old in good health.

The rearrangement joins TRBV7-9 to TRBJ1-5; D gene uncertain. CDR1 is SEHNR and CDR2 is FQNEAQ in the germline V gene (reference sequence). This CDR3 is built from 12 residues. With 4 bases removed from V and 5 bases from J, the gap between germline ends came to 6 bases. Written as DNA, the CDR3 is TGTGCCAGCAGCTCAAACCATCAGCCCCAGCATTTT. Its protein product is CASSSNHQPQHF.

The chain recombines TRBV6-1 with TRBJ2-1; tentative D call: TRBD2 (6 bases). CDR3 length: 15 residues. V was pared by 6 bases and J by 6 bases, with 18 bases between. Per the germline V gene, CDR1 is MNHNS and CDR2 is SASEGT. In DNA, the CDR3 is TGTGCCAGCAGCCTAGCCCCGGGAGAGGGCAATGAGCAGTTCTTC. It yields the protein CASSLAPGEGNEQFF.

This clonotype has a count of ten or more. The chain carries TRBV12-3 or TRBV12-4 and TRBJ1-5; D is uncertain. Trimming stripped 8 bases from V and 4 bases from J, with 12 bases between. This CDR3 spans 13 amino acids. CDR3 sequence reads: CASASRGNQPQHF. The CDR3, as DNA: TGTGCCAGCGCGTCTCGAGGAAATCAGCCCCAGCATTTT.

The chain uses TRBV7-9 and TRBJ1-1; possible D gene TRBD1, 6 bases. The germline V and J ends were trimmed by 5 bases and 5 bases, with 15 bases remaining between them. The CDR3 has 14 amino acids. In germline, CDR1 is SEHNR, CDR2 FQNEAQ (reference sequence). CDR3 in DNA: TGTGCCAGCAGCCGGGGGGCAGGGGCTACTGAAGCTTTCTTT. Translated: CASSRGAGATEAFF.

This clonotype has at least ten counts. The rearrangement uses TRBV25-1 and TRBJ2-4, with D possibly being TRBD1 or TRBD2 (5 bases each). The germline V and J ends were trimmed by 0 bases and 0 bases, with 12 bases remaining between them. CDR1 is MGHDK, CDR2 SYGVNS, per germline. The CDR3 runs 17 residues. CDR3: CASSEYRQRVAKNIQYF. In nucleotides, the CDR3 is TGTGCCAGCAGTGAATATAGACAGAGGGTAGCCAAAAACATTCAGTACTTC.

This clonotype was seen a few times. DNA for the CDR3: TGTGCCAACGGGGCCAGATACAATGAGCAGTTCTTC. Translated, it gives CANGARYNEQFF. The chain employs TRBV12-3 or TRBV12-4 and TRBJ2-1; D may correspond to TRBD1 or TRBD2 (5 bases each). This CDR3 is 12 amino acids long. The V end lost 10 bases, the J end lost 4 bases, and 11 bases lay between the germline ends.

The chain is built from TRBV20-1 and TRBJ2-1, with D hard to call. The germline CDR1 and CDR2 sequences are DFQATT and SNEGSKA (reference sequence). This CDR3 comprises 11 residues. Trimming took off 6 bases at V and 16 bases at J, with 19 bases between the two ends. As DNA, the CDR3 is TGCAGTGCGGATGAGTGCTCTGAATCTTTCTTC. Translation gives CSADECSESFF.

The chain employs TRBV15 and TRBJ2-7; 11 bases are a match to TRBD2. J gave up 0 bases and V 0 bases, and 7 bases lay outside the gene matches. Germline CDR1 and CDR2: LNHNV and YYDKDF (reference sequence). The CDR3 is 18 residues long. The CDR3 here is CATSREMLGTSGSYEQYF. DNA of the CDR3: TGTGCCACCAGCAGAGAAATGTTGGGGACTAGCGGCTCCTACGAGCAGTACTTC.

In its sample, this clonotype was seen many times. This rearrangement joins TRBV20-1 to TRBJ2-7; D call uncertain. CDR1 is DFQATT, CDR2 SNEGSKA, per germline (reference sequence). The V end lost 1 base, the J end lost 7 bases, and 11 bases lay between the germline ends. The CDR3 covers 12 residues. The DNA for the CDR3 is TGCAGTGCTAGAGTCATAGTACTGGAGCAGTACTTC. Translated: CSARVIVLEQYF.

This chain connects TRBV7-2 to TRBJ2-1; 9 nucleotides align to TRBD2. The V gene end was trimmed by 5 bases and the J gene end by 7 bases; junction bases not matched to a gene: 9. Germline V lookup: CDR1 SGHTA, CDR2 FQGNSA. The CDR3 has 15 amino acids. CDR3 residues: CASSRGLAGSNEQFF. The CDR3 DNA sequence: TGTGCCAGCAGCCGGGGACTAGCCGGTTCGAATGAGCAGTTCTTC.

The CDR3 sequence: CASSQGRGWEETQYF. CDR3 bases: TGTGCCAGCAGCCAGGGCAGGGGTTGGGAAGAGACCCAGTACTTC. The chain carries TRBV3-1 and TRBJ2-5, with D tentatively TRBD1 (6 bases). V was shortened by 3 bases and J by 3 bases, with 14 bases between the two germline ends. CDR1 LGHDT and CDR2 YNNKEL come from the germline V gene (reference sequence). This CDR3 spans 15 amino acids.

This clonotype appeared many times. V usage is TRBV5-1 and J usage is TRBJ1-1, with 8 bases that match TRBD1. CDR3 length equals 16 residues. Germline V gene data show CDR1 as SGHRS and CDR2 as YFSETQ. The junction had 11 bases not matched to a gene; V was cut back by 7 bases and J by 0 bases. The CDR3 here is CASRPGTGHMNTEAFF. CDR3 bases: TGCGCCAGCCGCCCCGGGACAGGCCACATGAACACTGAAGCTTTCTTT.

The V call is TRBV2, the J call TRBJ1-1; the D gene is possibly TRBD1 (6 bases). The ends were cut back, 6 bases at V and 1 base at J, with 15 bases in the middle. Germline CDR1 SNHLY, CDR2 FYNNEI. The CDR3 has 15 amino acids. The CDR3 loop reads CASSLTGLGNTEAFF. The CDR3 DNA reads as TGTGCCAGCAGCCTCACAGGGTTGGGGAACACTGAAGCTTTCTTT.

This clonotype was detected ten times or more. The J gene is TRBJ2-7, the V gene TRBV28, with 11 bases matching TRBD1. V lost 3 bases and J lost 4; bases outside the gene matches: 2. CDR1 is MDHEN, CDR2 SYDVKM, per germline. The CDR3 has 14 amino acids. The CDR3 DNA is TGTGCCAGCAGTTTCGGGACAGGGGGGTACGAGCAGTACTTC. This sequence encodes CASSFGTGGYEQYF.

The CDR3 coding sequence is TGTGCCAGCAGTGACCTTGACGATGAGCAGTTCTTC. It codes for CASSDLDDEQFF. The V and J genes are TRBV2 and TRBJ2-1, with D hard to call. The V gene's germline CDR1 is SNHLY and CDR2 FYNNEI. Between the trimmed V and J ends, which lost 3 bases and 8 bases, there was a span of 8 bases. The CDR3 totals 12 residues.

This clonotype was counted at least ten times. The DNA of the CDR3 is TGTGCCAGCAGCGAGTCCTCGCTGGGAGGCGAGCAGTACGTC. Amino acid sequence: CASSESSLGGEQYV. The J gene is TRBJ2-7, the V gene TRBV3-1, with D perhaps matching TRBD2 (6 bases). The V and J ends lost 5 bases and 6 bases respectively, with 17 bases between them. The CDR3 runs 14 residues. The V gene's germline CDR1 is LGHDT and CDR2 YNNKEL (reference sequence).

Ten or more counts support this clonotype. The gene calls are TRBV16 and TRBJ2-1; D is uncertain. Germline V gene lookup returns CDR1 KGHSY and CDR2 FQNENV. The CDR3 has 12 residues. The V gene lost 2 bases and the J gene lost 14 bases, with 13 bases spanning the gap. The CDR3 loop is CASSQTYPIEFF. CDR3 bases: TGTGCCAGCAGCCAAACCTACCCCATTGAGTTCTTC.